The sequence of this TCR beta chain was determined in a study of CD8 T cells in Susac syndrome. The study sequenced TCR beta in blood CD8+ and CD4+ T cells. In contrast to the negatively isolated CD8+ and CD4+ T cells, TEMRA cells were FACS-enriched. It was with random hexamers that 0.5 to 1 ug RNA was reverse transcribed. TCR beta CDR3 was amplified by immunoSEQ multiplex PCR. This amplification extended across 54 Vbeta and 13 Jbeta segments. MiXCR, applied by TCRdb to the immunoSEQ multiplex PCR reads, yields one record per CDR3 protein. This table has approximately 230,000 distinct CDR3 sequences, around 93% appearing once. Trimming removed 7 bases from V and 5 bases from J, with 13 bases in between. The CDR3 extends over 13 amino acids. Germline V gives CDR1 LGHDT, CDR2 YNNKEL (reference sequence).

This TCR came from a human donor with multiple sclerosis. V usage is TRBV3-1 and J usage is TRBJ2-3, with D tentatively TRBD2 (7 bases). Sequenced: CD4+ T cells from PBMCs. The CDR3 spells CASNGGPGDTQYF. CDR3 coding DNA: TGTGCCAGCAACGGGGGGCCGGGAGATACGCAGTATTTT.